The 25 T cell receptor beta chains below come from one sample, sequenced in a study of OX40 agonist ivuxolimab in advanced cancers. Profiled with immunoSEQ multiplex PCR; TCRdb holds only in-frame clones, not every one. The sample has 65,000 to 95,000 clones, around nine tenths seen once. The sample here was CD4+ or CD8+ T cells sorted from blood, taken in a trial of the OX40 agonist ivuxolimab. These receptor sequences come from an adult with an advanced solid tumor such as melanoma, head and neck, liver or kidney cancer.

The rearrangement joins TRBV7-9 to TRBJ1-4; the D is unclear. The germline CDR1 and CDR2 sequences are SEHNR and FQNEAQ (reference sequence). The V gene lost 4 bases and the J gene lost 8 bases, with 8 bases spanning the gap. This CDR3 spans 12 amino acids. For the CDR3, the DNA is TGTGCCAGCAGCTCACGTATGGAAAAACTGTTTTTT. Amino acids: CASSSRMEKLFF.

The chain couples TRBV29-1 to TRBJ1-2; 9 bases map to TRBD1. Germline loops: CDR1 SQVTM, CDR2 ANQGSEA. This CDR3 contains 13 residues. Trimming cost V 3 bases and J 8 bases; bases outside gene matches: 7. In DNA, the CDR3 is TGCAGCGTTGACCCAGGGACAGGGCACGGCTACACCTTC. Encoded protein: CSVDPGTGHGYTF.

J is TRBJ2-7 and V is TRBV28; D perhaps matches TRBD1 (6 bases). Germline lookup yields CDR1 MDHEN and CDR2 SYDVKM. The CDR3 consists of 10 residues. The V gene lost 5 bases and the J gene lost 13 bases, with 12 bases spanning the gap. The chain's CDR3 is CASSEQGFYF. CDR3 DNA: TGTGCCAGCAGTGAACAGGGTTTTTACTTC.

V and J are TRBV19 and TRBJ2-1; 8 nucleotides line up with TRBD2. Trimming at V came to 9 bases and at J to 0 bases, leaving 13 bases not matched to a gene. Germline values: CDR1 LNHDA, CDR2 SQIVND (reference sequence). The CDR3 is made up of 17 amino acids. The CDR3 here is CASRGLDINSSYNEQFF. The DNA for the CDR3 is TGTGCCAGCCGGGGACTAGATATAAATAGCTCCTACAATGAGCAGTTCTTC.

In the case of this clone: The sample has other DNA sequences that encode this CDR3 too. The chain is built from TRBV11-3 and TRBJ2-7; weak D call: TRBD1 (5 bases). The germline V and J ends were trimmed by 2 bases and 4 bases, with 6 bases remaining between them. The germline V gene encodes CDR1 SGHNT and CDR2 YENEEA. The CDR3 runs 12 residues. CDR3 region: CASSLSGYEQYF. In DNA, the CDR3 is TGTGCCAGCAGCTTATCAGGGTACGAGCAGTACTTC.

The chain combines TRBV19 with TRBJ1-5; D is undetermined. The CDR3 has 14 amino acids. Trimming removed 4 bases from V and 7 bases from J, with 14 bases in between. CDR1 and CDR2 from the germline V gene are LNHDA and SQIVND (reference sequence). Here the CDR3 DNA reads TGTGCCAGTAGTACCCAAAGGGTACCGCAGCCCCAGCATTTT. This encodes CASSTQRVPQPQHF.

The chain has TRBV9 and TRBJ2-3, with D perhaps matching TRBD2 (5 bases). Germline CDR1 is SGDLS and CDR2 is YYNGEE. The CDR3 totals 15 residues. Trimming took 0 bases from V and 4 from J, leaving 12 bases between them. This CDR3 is CASSVGNRGSDTQYF. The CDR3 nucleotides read TGTGCCAGCAGCGTAGGAAATCGAGGGTCAGATACGCAGTATTTT.

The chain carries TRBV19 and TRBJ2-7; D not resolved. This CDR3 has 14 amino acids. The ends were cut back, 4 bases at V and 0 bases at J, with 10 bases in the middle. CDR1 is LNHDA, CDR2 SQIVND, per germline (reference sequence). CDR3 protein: CASSTPIDSYEQYF. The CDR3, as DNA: TGTGCCAGTAGTACTCCGATTGACTCCTACGAGCAGTACTTC. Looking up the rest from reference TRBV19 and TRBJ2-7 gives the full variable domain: DGGITQSPKYLFRKEGQNVTLSCEQNLNHDAMYWYRQDPGQGLRLIYYSQIVNDFQKGDIAEGYSVSREKKESFPLTVTSAQKNPTAFYLCASSTPIDSYEQYFGPGTRLTVT.

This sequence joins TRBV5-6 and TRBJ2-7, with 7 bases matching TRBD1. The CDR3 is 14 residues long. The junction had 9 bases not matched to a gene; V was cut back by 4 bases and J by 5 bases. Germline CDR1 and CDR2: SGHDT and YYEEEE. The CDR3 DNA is TGTGCCAGCAGCAAGATAGACAGGGTTGACGAGCAGTACTTC. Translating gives CASSKIDRVDEQYF.

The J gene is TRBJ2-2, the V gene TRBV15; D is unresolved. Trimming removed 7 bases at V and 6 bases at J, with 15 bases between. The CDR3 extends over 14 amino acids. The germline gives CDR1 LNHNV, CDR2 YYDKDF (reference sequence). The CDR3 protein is CATNSVGGSGELFF. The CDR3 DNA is TGTGCCACCAACTCGGTGGGCGGTTCCGGGGAGCTGTTTTTT.

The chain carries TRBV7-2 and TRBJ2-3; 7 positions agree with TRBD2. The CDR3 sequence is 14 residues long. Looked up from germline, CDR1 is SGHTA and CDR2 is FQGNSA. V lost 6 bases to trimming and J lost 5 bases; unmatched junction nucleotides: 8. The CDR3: CASSLSRGEDTQYF. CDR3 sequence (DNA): TGTGCCAGCAGTTTGTCCCGGGGGGAAGATACGCAGTATTTT.

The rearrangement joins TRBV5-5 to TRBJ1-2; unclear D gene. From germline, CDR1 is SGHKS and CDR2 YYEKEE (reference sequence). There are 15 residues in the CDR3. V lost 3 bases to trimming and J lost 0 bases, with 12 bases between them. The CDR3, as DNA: TGTGCCAGCAGCTATTCTCCGGGAACTAACTATGGCTACACCTTC. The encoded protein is CASSYSPGTNYGYTF.

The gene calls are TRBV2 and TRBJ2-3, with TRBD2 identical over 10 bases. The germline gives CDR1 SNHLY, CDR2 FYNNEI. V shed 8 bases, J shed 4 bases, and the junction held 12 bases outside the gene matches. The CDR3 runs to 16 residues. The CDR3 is CASRPVWTSGPDTQYF. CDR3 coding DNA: TGTGCCAGCCGCCCTGTATGGACTAGCGGACCAGATACGCAGTATTTT. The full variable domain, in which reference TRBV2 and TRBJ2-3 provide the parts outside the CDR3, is EPEVTQTPSHQVTQMGQEVILRCVPISNHLYFYWYRQILGQKVEFLVSFYNNEISEKSEIFDDQFSVERPDGSNFTLKIRSTKLEDSAMYFCASRPVWTSGPDTQYFGPGTRLTVL.

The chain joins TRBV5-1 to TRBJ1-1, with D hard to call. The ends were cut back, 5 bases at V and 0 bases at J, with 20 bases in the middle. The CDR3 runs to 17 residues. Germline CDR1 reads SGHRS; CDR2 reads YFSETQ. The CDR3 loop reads CASRGSPFDRMNTEAFF. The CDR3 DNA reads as TGCGCCAGCAGAGGTAGTCCTTTTGACCGAATGAACACTGAAGCTTTCTTT.

The CDR3 is CASSLGPGQGSYNEQFF. The CDR3 DNA follows: TGCGCCAGCAGCTTGGGACCGGGACAGGGGTCCTACAATGAGCAGTTCTTC. V is TRBV5-1 and J is TRBJ2-1, with 10 bases aligning to TRBD1. V lost 0 bases, J lost 1 base, and 4 bases stayed unmatched. The CDR3 sequence is 17 residues long. Germline assignment: CDR1 SGHRS and CDR2 YFSETQ.

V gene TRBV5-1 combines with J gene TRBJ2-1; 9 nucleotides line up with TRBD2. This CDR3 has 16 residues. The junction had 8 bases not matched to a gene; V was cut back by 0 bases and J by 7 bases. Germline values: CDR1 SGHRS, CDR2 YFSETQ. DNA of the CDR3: TGCGCCAGCAGCTTGGCCGGCGGGAGGGACATAAATGAGCAGTTCTTC. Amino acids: CASSLAGGRDINEQFF.

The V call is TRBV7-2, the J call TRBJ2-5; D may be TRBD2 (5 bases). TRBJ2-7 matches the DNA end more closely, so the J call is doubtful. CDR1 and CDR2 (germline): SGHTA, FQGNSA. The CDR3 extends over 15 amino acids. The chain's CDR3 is CASSLEGAGVAEQYF. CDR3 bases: TGTGCCAGCAGCTTAGAGGGTGCCGGGGTTGCCGAGCAGTACTTC.

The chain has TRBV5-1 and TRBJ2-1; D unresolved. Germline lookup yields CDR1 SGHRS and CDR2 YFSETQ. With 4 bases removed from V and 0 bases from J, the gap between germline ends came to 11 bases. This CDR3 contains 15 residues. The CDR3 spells CASSAEPASYNEQFF. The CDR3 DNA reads TGCGCCAGCAGCGCGGAGCCTGCCTCCTACAATGAGCAGTTCTTC.

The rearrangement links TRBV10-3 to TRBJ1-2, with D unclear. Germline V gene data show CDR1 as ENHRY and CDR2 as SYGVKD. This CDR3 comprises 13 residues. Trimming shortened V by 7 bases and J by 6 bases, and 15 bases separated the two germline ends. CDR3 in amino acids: CAIKEQQDNGYTF. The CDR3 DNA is TGTGCCATCAAAGAACAGCAAGACAATGGCTACACCTTC.

DNA of the CDR3: TGTGCCAGCAGCCCCGGAGCTAGTTCTGGGGCCAACGTCCTGACTTTC. Protein sequence: CASSPGASSGANVLTF. This chain connects TRBV28 to TRBJ2-6, with no clear D. Germline loops: CDR1 MDHEN, CDR2 SYDVKM. The CDR3 has 16 amino acids. The V gene lost 6 bases and the J gene lost 1 base, with 13 bases spanning the gap.

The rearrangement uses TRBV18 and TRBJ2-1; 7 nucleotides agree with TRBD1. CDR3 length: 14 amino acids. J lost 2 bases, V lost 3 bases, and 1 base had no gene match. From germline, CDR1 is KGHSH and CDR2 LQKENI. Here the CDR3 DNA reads TGTGCCAGCTCACCTGGACAGGCCTACAATGAGCAGTTCTTC. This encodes CASSPGQAYNEQFF.

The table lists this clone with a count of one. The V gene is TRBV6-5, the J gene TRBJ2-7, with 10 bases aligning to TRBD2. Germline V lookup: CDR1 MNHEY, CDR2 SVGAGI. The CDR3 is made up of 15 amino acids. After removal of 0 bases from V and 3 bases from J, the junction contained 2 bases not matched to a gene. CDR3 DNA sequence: TGTGCCAGCAGTTACTCGCTAGCGGGAGACTACGAGCAGTACTTC. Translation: CASSYSLAGDYEQYF.

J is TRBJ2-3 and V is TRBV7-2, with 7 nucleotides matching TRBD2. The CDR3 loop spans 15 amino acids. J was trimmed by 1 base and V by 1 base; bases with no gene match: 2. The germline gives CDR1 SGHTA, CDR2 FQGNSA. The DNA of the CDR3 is TGTGCCAGCAGCTTAGTCGCGGGAGGCACAGATACGCAGTATTTT. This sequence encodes CASSLVAGGTDTQYF.

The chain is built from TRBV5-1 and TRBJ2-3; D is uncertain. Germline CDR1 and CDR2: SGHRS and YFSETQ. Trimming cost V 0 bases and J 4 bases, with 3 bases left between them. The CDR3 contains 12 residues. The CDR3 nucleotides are TGCGCCAGCAGCTTGGATGCAGATACGCAGTATTTT. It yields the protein CASSLDADTQYF.

In DNA form, the CDR3 reads TGTGCCAGCAAAGGGGACAGGGGGCAGGAGACCCAGTACTTC. Amino acid sequence: CASKGDRGQETQYF. This sequence joins TRBV2 and TRBJ2-5; 12 bases agree with TRBD1. Germline CDR1 is SNHLY and CDR2 is FYNNEI. The CDR3 contains 14 residues. V shed 7 bases, J shed 5 bases, and the junction held 5 bases outside the gene matches.